This T cell receptor (beta chain) was obtained from a study of blood T cell repertoires in COVID-19. Study context: T cells, B-cell-depleted T cells, or PBMCs supplied cDNA or gDNA.

CDR3 size: 11 residues. V lost 7 bases to trimming and J lost 4 bases, with 7 bases between them. Germline CDR1 MDHEN, CDR2 SYDVKM. TCRdb's table, derived via immunoSEQ multiplex PCR, lists solely in-frame clones and lacks some. Among 120,000 or so clones listed, approximately 80% were seen once. This clone was observed at least ten times. The receptor's source is a man aged 55 to 70 with acute or convalescent COVID-19. The J gene is TRBJ1-2, the V gene TRBV28; D gene unclear. Specimen: peripheral blood. CDR3 region: CASTSVYGYTF. CDR3 coding DNA: TGTGCCAGCACCTCGGTCTATGGCTACACCTTC.